The clone carrying this TCR beta chain was found a few times. Its antigen remains unknown. The donors were members of the validation cohort comprising 100 to 150 subjects, separate from the roughly 730-subject first cohort. Using immunoSEQ multiplex PCR, the repertoire was profiled, and TCRdb retains in-frame clones only, with some absent. The sample shows some 66,000 clones, about 97% of them seen only once. CDR3 length equals 15 residues. Germline CDR1 SGHVS, CDR2 FNYEAQ. The V end was cut by 1 base, the J end by 5 bases, with 14 bases between. This entry comes from a study of cytomegalovirus exposure and HLA in healthy donors. Findings and limits, study-wide: TCR beta chains numbering under 200 were designated cytomegalovirus-associated.

This TCR derives from a woman in her late teens or twenties in good health and CMV-seropositive. The chain joins TRBV7-6 to TRBJ2-5; the D is unclear. Sequenced input: PBMCs. The CDR3 region is CASSLDVGQSETQYF. DNA of the CDR3: TGTGCCAGCAGCTTAGATGTTGGGCAGTCGGAGACCCAGTACTTC.